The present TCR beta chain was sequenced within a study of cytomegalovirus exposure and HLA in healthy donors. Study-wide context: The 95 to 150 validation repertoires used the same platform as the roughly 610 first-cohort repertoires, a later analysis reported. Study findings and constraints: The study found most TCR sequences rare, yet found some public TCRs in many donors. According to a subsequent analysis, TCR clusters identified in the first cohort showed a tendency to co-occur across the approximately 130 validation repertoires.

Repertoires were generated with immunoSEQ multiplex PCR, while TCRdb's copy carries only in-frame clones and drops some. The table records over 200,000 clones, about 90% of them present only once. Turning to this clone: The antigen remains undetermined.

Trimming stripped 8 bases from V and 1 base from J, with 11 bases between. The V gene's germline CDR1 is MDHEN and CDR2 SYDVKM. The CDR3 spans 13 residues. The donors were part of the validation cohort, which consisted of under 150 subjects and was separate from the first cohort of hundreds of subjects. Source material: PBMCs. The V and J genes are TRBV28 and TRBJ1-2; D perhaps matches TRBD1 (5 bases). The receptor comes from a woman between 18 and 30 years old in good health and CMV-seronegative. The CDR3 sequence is CASRGGVNYGYTF. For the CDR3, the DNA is TGTGCCAGCCGCGGAGGGGTTAACTATGGCTACACCTTC.